The 32 T cell receptor beta chains in this list originate from one sample, sequenced in a study of beta chain features in type 1 diabetes. Expressed TCRB transcripts were sequenced after all isolated RNA was converted to cDNA. Assay used: immunoSEQ multiplex PCR; TCRdb lists only in-frame clones, some missing. The data contain 350,000 to 400,000 clones, approximately 16% of them seen just once; the ten biggest clones take up about 0.019%. The sample consisted of naive CD4+ T cells from blood. All receptors come from a woman under 30 in good health.

This clone was seen a few times. The chain recombines TRBV28 with TRBJ2-7, with 9 nucleotides matching TRBD2. With V trimmed by 5 bases and J by 1 base, 6 bases remained unmatched. CDR1 MDHEN and CDR2 SYDVKM come from the germline V gene. This CDR3 spans 15 amino acids. CDR3 bases: TGTGCCAGCAGTGTACAAACTAGCGGGTCCTACGAGCAGTACTTC. Amino acid sequence: CASSVQTSGSYEQYF.

This chain connects TRBV4-2 to TRBJ2-3, with D perhaps matching TRBD1 (5 bases). V dropped 0 bases and J dropped 5 bases, with 12 bases sitting between them. Germline CDR1 is LGHNA and CDR2 is YNFKEQ. The CDR3 length is 15 residues. The CDR3 DNA sequence: TGTGCCAGCAGCCAAGATCAGGGCGTCCGAGATACGCAGTATTTT. The encoded protein is CASSQDQGVRDTQYF.

This chain links TRBV15 with TRBJ1-2; tentative D call: TRBD1 (5 bases). CDR3 length: 15 amino acids. Germline loops: CDR1 LNHNV, CDR2 YYDKDF (reference sequence). V lost 5 bases, J lost 2 bases, and 15 bases lay in between. CDR3 residues: CATSPGHSFNYGYTF. The CDR3 DNA follows: TGTGCCACCAGCCCCGGACATTCATTCAACTATGGCTACACCTTC.

The chain is built from TRBV27 and TRBJ1-5; 9 bases are shared with TRBD1. The CDR3 totals 15 residues. Germline V gene sequence: CDR1 MNHEY, CDR2 SMNVEV (reference sequence). Trimming took 5 bases from V and 7 from J; bases not matched to a gene: 9. This CDR3 is CASSPGQGQGQPQHF. The CDR3 DNA sequence: TGTGCCAGCAGTCCAGGACAGGGGCAGGGCCAGCCCCAGCATTTT.

This clone was detected a few times. V gene TRBV29-1 combines with J gene TRBJ2-2; the match to TRBD2 covers 12 bases. The CDR3 has 14 residues. Germline V gene data show CDR1 as SQVTM and CDR2 as ANQGSEA. The J segment lost 6 bases and the V segment lost 5 bases, leaving 4 bases of the junction unmatched. The CDR3 sequence is CSVWPSGRAGELFF. The CDR3 DNA reads TGCAGCGTTTGGCCTAGCGGGAGGGCCGGGGAGCTGTTTTTT.

This clone occurred once. The rearrangement links TRBV19 to TRBJ2-2, with 7 bases identical to TRBD1. This CDR3 region has 14 residues. With 5 bases clipped from V and 5 bases from J, the junction kept 5 bases outside the gene matches. Germline loops: CDR1 LNHDA, CDR2 SQIVND (reference sequence). CDR3 region: CASSSRTGTGELFF. The DNA for the CDR3 is TGTGCCAGTAGTTCCCGGACAGGAACCGGGGAGCTGTTTTTT.

A few counts support this clone. This chain links TRBV2 with TRBJ2-7; 14 bases line up with TRBD2. The germline CDR1 and CDR2 sequences are SNHLY and FYNNEI. Germline trimming cut 5 bases from V and 3 bases from J; bases unmatched to any gene: 9. This CDR3 is built from 17 residues. The CDR3 DNA sequence: TGTGCCAGCAGTTATCGGACTAGCGGGAGGCCTCGCTACGAGCAGTACTTC. Protein: CASSYRTSGRPRYEQYF.

This clone was picked up a small number of times. In DNA form, the CDR3 reads TGTGCCAGTAGTACAGACCGGCGGGAGACCCAGTACTTC. Translated: CASSTDRRETQYF. This chain joins TRBV19 and TRBJ2-5, with unresolved D. Trimming took 4 bases from V and 5 from J, leaving 11 bases between them. The germline V gene has CDR1 LNHDA and CDR2 SQIVND (reference sequence). This CDR3 has 13 amino acids.

In this sample, this clone turned up a few times. This chain links TRBV10-3 with TRBJ2-3; no clear D gene. This CDR3 is built from 12 residues. Germline CDR1 reads ENHRY; CDR2 reads SYGVKD. V was trimmed by 8 bases and J by 3 bases, leaving 9 bases between them. The chain's CDR3 is CAIGQQTDTQYF. CDR3 nucleotides: TGTGCCATCGGTCAACAAACAGATACGCAGTATTTT.

The rearrangement joins TRBV5-1 to TRBJ2-7; 16 bases are a match to TRBD2. V trimming: 4 bases; J trimming: 7 bases; junction bases outside the gene matches: 5. The germline V gene has CDR1 SGHRS and CDR2 YFSETQ. CDR3 size: 15 residues. This CDR3 reads CASSPTGLAGGEQYF. The CDR3, as DNA: TGCGCCAGCAGCCCTACGGGACTAGCGGGAGGGGAGCAGTACTTC.

This clone has just a few counts. J is TRBJ2-5 and V is TRBV4-3; D might be TRBD2 (5 bases). Trimming took off 0 bases at V and 6 bases at J, with 20 bases between the two ends. Per the germline V gene, CDR1 is LGHNA and CDR2 is YSLEER. The CDR3 consists of 17 residues. Written as DNA, the CDR3 is TGCGCCAGCAGCCAAGATGGAACGAGGAGGAGTGGGCAGACCCAGTACTTC. This sequence encodes CASSQDGTRRSGQTQYF.

The V and J genes are TRBV7-2 and TRBJ2-4; 9 bases line up with TRBD1. Germline V CDR1 and CDR2: SGHTA, FQGNSA. The CDR3 length is 12 residues. V lost 3 bases to trimming and J lost 12 bases; unmatched junction nucleotides: 3. The CDR3: CASSFGTGSQYF. For the CDR3, the DNA is TGTGCCAGCAGCTTCGGGACAGGGAGTCAGTACTTC.

This clone has only a few counts. The J gene is TRBJ2-1, the V gene TRBV29-1; 9 nucleotides align to TRBD2. Germline assignment: CDR1 SQVTM and CDR2 ANQGSEA. The CDR3 is 14 residues long. The V segment lost 4 bases and the J segment 6 bases; nucleotides outside the gene matches: 7. CDR3 DNA sequence: TGCAGCGTTGGGCGGGAGGGCCCCCTCAATGAGCAGTTCTTC. This encodes CSVGREGPLNEQFF.

In this sample, this clone turned up a few times. The rearrangement joins TRBV30 to TRBJ2-5; D perhaps matches TRBD2 (6 bases). The germline V gene has CDR1 GTSNPN and CDR2 SVGIG (reference sequence). The CDR3 is made up of 14 amino acids. Trimming stripped 8 bases from V and 1 base from J, with 17 bases between. The CDR3 is CASKRDSLQETQYF. The CDR3, as DNA: TGTGCCAGCAAAAGGGACTCCCTCCAAGAGACCCAGTACTTC. The entire variable domain, with the rest obtained from reference TRBV30 and TRBJ2-5, is as follows: SQTIHQWPATLVQPVGSPLSLECTVEGTSNPNLYWYRQAAGRGLQLLFYSVGIGQISSEVPQNLSASRPQDRQFILSSKKLLLSDSGFYLCASKRDSLQETQYFGPGTRLLVL.

This chain uses TRBV28 with TRBJ1-5; TRBD1 is a possible D gene (5 bases). Trimming took 2 bases from V and 0 from J, leaving 14 bases between them. The germline V gene encodes CDR1 MDHEN and CDR2 SYDVKM. This CDR3 contains 17 residues. Here the CDR3 DNA reads TGTGCCAGCAGTTTAGGGCGGGGACTGTATAGCAATCAGCCCCAGCATTTT. Its protein is CASSLGRGLYSNQPQHF.

The chain employs TRBV5-4 and TRBJ2-4; perhaps TRBD2 as D (6 bases). Germline values: CDR1 SGHNT, CDR2 YYREEE (reference sequence). The CDR3 runs to 13 residues. The V and J ends lost 4 bases and 9 bases respectively, with 14 bases between them. CDR3 bases: TGTGCCAGCAGCGGGGGGATCGGGGGCATTCAGTACTTC. Translating it yields CASSGGIGGIQYF.

The V gene is TRBV4-2, the J gene TRBJ1-5, with TRBD1 matching 8 bases. Germline trimming cut 0 bases from V and 4 bases from J; bases unmatched to any gene: 5. The CDR3 consists of 16 residues. Germline V gives CDR1 LGHNA, CDR2 YNFKEQ. The CDR3 coding sequence is TGTGCCAGCAGCCAAGAAGACAGGGGAAGGAATCAGCCCCAGCATTTT. This translates into CASSQEDRGRNQPQHF.

This clone came up a few times. The rearrangement joins TRBV30 to TRBJ2-1; 10 bases align to TRBD2. The CDR3 is 14 residues long. CDR1 and CDR2 from the germline V gene are GTSNPN and SVGIG (reference sequence). V trimming: 2 bases; J trimming: 8 bases; junction bases outside the gene matches: 6. The CDR3 coding sequence is TGTGCCTGGAGTCCACTAGCGGGACTCTATGAGCAGTTCTTC. It specifies CAWSPLAGLYEQFF. Complete variable domain (other parts from reference TRBV30 and TRBJ2-1): SQTIHQWPATLVQPVGSPLSLECTVEGTSNPNLYWYRQAAGRGLQLLFYSVGIGQISSEVPQNLSASRPQDRQFILSSKKLLLSDSGFYLCAWSPLAGLYEQFFGPGTRLTVL.

This clone was counted only a few times. Other DNA sequences within the sample encode an identical CDR3. The CDR3 is CASSYRGGYTF. The CDR3 region has the DNA TGTGCCAGCAGTTACAGGGGAGGCTACACCTTC. The chain couples TRBV6-5 to TRBJ1-2, with TRBD1 as a possible D gene (5 bases). V was pared by 2 bases and J by 8 bases, with 6 bases between. This CDR3 has 11 amino acids. The germline V gene has CDR1 MNHEY and CDR2 SVGAGI.

This clone was picked up a small number of times. J is TRBJ2-5 and V is TRBV29-1; D may be TRBD1 (6 bases). V was cut by 1 base and J by 2 bases, with 17 bases left in between. CDR3 length equals 16 residues. Per the germline V gene, CDR1 is SQVTM and CDR2 is ANQGSEA. CDR3 in amino acids: CSVEGTVGKIQETQYF. CDR3 DNA: TGCAGCGTTGAAGGGACAGTGGGAAAAATTCAAGAGACCCAGTACTTC.

The chain uses TRBV23-1 and TRBJ1-2; 7 bases fit TRBD1. TRBV23-1 is annotated as an ORF whose role is uncertain. The CDR3 covers 14 residues. The junction had 12 bases not matched to a gene; V was cut back by 6 bases and J by 8 bases. CDR3 nucleotide sequence: TGCGCCAGCAGGCACTACAGGGGTATTGGAGGCTACACCTTC. Translated, it gives CASRHYRGIGGYTF.

This clone was seen more than once but under ten times. CDR3 in amino acids: CASSDWTAYEQYF. CDR3 DNA: TGTGCCAGCAGCGATTGGACAGCCTACGAGCAGTACTTC. This sequence joins TRBV5-6 and TRBJ2-7, with a weak D call TRBD1 (6 bases). The V gene's germline CDR1 is SGHDT and CDR2 YYEEEE. The CDR3 length is 13 residues. The germline V and J ends were trimmed by 4 bases and 2 bases, with 10 bases remaining between them.

The table lists this clone with a few counts. The chain has TRBV9 and TRBJ2-5; a possible D gene is TRBD2 (6 bases). CDR1 SGDLS and CDR2 YYNGEE come from the germline V gene. The CDR3 consists of 16 residues. V was clipped by 0 bases and J by 2 bases, with 14 bases between them. The DNA for the CDR3 is TGTGCCAGCAGCGTAGGCGTTAGCGGTGTGCAAGAGACCCAGTACTTC. As protein: CASSVGVSGVQETQYF.

This clone was detected only a few times. V usage is TRBV27 and J usage is TRBJ2-7; perhaps TRBD1 as D (6 bases). Trimming took 6 bases from V and 3 from J, leaving 21 bases between them. CDR3 length equals 16 residues. Germline CDR1 MNHEY, CDR2 SMNVEV (reference sequence). The CDR3 is CASRHTTGSHLYEQYF. Here the CDR3 DNA reads TGTGCCAGCAGACATACAACAGGGTCCCACCTCTACGAGCAGTACTTC.

The chain couples TRBV28 to TRBJ1-1; TRBD1 agrees at 9 bases. The CDR3 sequence is 15 residues long. Germline trimming cut 6 bases from V and 9 bases from J; bases unmatched to any gene: 14. Germline-derived CDR1 and CDR2 are MDHEN and SYDVKM. The CDR3: CASSPYRADRGKAFF. DNA of the CDR3: TGTGCCAGCAGCCCATACAGGGCGGACAGGGGTAAAGCTTTCTTT.

This clone was found a few times. The CDR3 region has the DNA TGCGCCAGCAGCCAAGACAGGTCTAATGAAAAACTGTTTTTT. The encoded protein is CASSQDRSNEKLFF. The J gene is TRBJ1-4, the V gene TRBV4-3; D call uncertain. The V and J ends lost 0 bases and 3 bases respectively, with 5 bases between them. The CDR3 is 14 residues long. Germline CDR1 LGHNA, CDR2 YSLEER.

This clone was picked up one time. The V call is TRBV6-4, the J call TRBJ2-5; the D gene is possibly TRBD2 (6 bases). Germline CDR1 MRHNA, CDR2 SNTAGT. With 7 bases removed from V and 5 bases from J, the gap between germline ends came to 17 bases. This CDR3 region has 14 residues. In DNA form, the CDR3 reads TGTGCCAGCAAATTGGTGCCGGGAGCGGAGACCCAGTACTTC. The encoded protein is CASKLVPGAETQYF.

This clone has more than one count but fewer than ten. The chain employs TRBV30 and TRBJ1-2; 7 positions match TRBD1. The germline V gene has CDR1 GTSNPN and CDR2 SVGIG (reference sequence). The CDR3 consists of 12 residues. The J segment lost 4 bases and the V segment lost 8 bases, leaving 7 bases of the junction unmatched. The CDR3 DNA reads TGTGCCGGGATGACAGGGCCCTATGGCTACACCTTC. It translates to CAGMTGPYGYTF.

V is TRBV4-1 and J is TRBJ2-1; perhaps TRBD2 as D (5 bases). The V end was cut by 0 bases, the J end by 8 bases, with 23 bases between. Germline loops: CDR1 MGHRA, CDR2 YSYEKL. This CDR3 has 18 amino acids. The CDR3 coding sequence is TGCGCCAGCAGCCAAGAACTAGGTGCTAGGGCTAGTGGTTATGAGCAGTTCTTC. It yields the protein CASSQELGARASGYEQFF.

This clone was seen only a few times. Mismatch with germline at one junction end may stem from a read error. The chain uses TRBV7-9 and TRBJ2-7, with 12 nucleotides matching TRBD2. There are 14 residues in the CDR3. CDR1 and CDR2 (germline): SEHNR, FQNEAQ (reference sequence). The CDR3 nucleotides are TGTGCTAGCACTCTAGCGGGAGGGTCCTACGAGCAGTACTTC. The encoded protein is CASTLAGGSYEQYF.

This sequence joins TRBV4-1 and TRBJ2-7; 11 positions match TRBD2. The CDR3 covers 15 residues. Germline-derived CDR1 and CDR2 are MGHRA and YSYEKL. V lost 4 bases and J lost 0; bases outside the gene matches: 2. The CDR3: CASSRGLAGSYEQYF. In nucleotides, the CDR3 is TGCGCCAGCAGCCGCGGACTAGCGGGCTCCTACGAGCAGTACTTC.

This sequence joins TRBV11-2 and TRBJ2-6, with D tentatively TRBD2 (6 bases). V was shortened by 1 base and J by 0 bases, with 13 bases between the two germline ends. The germline V gene has CDR1 SGHAT and CDR2 FQNNGV. The CDR3 is made up of 18 amino acids. CDR3 DNA: TGTGCCAGCAGCTTAGTTCTGGCGACTAGCTCTGGGGCCAACGTCCTGACTTTC. The encoded protein is CASSLVLATSSGANVLTF.